This T cell receptor beta chain was captured in a study of blood T cell repertoires in COVID-19. Looking at the study overall: In each case, the material was cDNA or gDNA derived from T cells, B-cell-depleted T cells, or PBMCs.

Source study methods: By means of reference gene primer amplification, nucleated cell counts were estimated. Profiling relied on immunoSEQ multiplex PCR, and the TCRdb table lists in-frame clones only, not all of them. V, J and clone size derive from that table, while D and trimming were established from the DNA sequence. The table has around 190,000 clones, more than 70% seen once; the top ten hold around 17%. Germline trimming cut 6 bases from V and 3 bases from J; bases unmatched to any gene: 27. From germline, CDR1 is KGHSH and CDR2 LQKENI. This CDR3 comprises 22 residues. Seattle patients were enrolled during active infection and followed longitudinally.

This clonotype originated in a man aged 50 to 59 with COVID-19, enrolled during active disease. The material sequenced was peripheral blood. This rearrangement joins TRBV18 to TRBJ2-7, with 12 bases matching TRBD2. The CDR3, as DNA: TGTGCCAGCTCCCATACCGGGGGCCCGGGACTAGCGGGCTTGGCCGACCTCTACGAGCAGTACTTC. It specifies CASSHTGGPGLAGLADLYEQYF.